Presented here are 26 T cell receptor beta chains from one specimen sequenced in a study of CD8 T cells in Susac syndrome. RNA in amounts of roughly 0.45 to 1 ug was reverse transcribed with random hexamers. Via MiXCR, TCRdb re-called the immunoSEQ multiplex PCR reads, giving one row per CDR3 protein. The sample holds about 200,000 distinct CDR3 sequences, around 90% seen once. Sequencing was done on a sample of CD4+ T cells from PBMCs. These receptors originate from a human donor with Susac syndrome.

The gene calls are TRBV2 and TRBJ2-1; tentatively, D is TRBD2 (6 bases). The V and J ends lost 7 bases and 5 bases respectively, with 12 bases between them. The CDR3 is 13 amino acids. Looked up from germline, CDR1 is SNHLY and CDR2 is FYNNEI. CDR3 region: CASNLAWDNEQFF. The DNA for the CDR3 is TGTGCCAGCAATCTAGCGTGGGACAATGAGCAGTTCTTC.

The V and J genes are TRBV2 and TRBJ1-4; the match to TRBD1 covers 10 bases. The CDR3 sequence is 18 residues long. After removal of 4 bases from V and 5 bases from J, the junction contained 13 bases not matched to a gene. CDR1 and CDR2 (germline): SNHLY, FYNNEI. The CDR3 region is CASSVSGQGDGNNEKLFF. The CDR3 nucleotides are TGTGCCAGCAGTGTCTCCGGACAGGGGGATGGGAACAATGAAAAACTGTTTTTT.

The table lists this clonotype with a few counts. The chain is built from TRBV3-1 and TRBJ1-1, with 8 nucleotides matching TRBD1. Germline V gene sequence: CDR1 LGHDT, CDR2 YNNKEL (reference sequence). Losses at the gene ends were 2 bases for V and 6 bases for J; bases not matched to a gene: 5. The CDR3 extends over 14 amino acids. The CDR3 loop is CASSQRDRGSEAFF. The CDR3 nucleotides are TGTGCCAGCAGCCAACGTGACAGGGGCTCTGAAGCTTTCTTT. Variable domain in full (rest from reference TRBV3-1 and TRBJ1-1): DTAVSQTPKYLVTQMGNDKSIKCEQNLGHDTMYWYKQDSKKFLKIMFSYNNKELIINETVPNRFSPKSPDKAHLNLHINSLELGDSAVYFCASSQRDRGSEAFFGQGTRLTVV.

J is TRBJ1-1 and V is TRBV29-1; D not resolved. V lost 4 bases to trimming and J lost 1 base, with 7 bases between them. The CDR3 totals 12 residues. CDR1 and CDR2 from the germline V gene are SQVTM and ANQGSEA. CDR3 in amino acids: CSVGGRNTEAFF. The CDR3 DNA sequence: TGCAGCGTTGGTGGACGGAACACTGAAGCTTTCTTT.

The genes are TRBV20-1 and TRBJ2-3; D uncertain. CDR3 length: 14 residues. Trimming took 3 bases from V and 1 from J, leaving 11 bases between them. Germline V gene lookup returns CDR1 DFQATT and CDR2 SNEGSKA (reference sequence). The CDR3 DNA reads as TGCAGTGCTAGGCCGTCACACGGCACAGATACGCAGTATTTT. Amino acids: CSARPSHGTDTQYF.

The CDR3 DNA reads as TGTGCCAGCAGTGACCCCAACAGGGGGCGCGGCGAGCAGTACTTC. Residues: CASSDPNRGRGEQYF. J is TRBJ2-7 and V is TRBV2, with 9 bases matching TRBD1. This CDR3 contains 15 residues. From germline, CDR1 is SNHLY and CDR2 FYNNEI. The trim removed 3 bases at V and 6 bases at J, leaving 9 bases unmatched.

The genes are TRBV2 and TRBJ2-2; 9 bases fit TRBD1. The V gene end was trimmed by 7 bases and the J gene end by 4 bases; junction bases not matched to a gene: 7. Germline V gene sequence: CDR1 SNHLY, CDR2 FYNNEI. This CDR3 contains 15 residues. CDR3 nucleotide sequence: TGTGCCAGCAATAGGGACAGGGTGGCCACCGGGGAGCTGTTTTTT. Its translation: CASNRDRVATGELFF.

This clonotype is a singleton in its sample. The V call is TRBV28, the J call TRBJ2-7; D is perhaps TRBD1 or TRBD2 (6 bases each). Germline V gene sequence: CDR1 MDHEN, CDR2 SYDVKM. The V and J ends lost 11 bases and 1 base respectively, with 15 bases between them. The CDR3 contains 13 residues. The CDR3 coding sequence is TGTGCCCACGCGCGGGGACAATCCTACGAGCAGTACTTC. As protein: CAHARGQSYEQYF.

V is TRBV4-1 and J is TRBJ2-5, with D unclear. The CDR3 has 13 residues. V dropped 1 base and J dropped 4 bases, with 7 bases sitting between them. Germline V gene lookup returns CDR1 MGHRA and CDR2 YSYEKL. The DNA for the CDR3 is TGCGCCAGCAGCCAAGGGGAAATAGAGACCCAGTACTTC. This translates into CASSQGEIETQYF.

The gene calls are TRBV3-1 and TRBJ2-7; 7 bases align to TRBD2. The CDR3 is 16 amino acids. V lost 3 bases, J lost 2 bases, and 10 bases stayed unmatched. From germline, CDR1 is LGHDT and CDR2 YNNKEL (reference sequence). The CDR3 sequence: CASSQGLADTPYEQYF. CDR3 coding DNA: TGTGCCAGCAGCCAGGGGCTAGCGGACACCCCCTACGAGCAGTACTTC.

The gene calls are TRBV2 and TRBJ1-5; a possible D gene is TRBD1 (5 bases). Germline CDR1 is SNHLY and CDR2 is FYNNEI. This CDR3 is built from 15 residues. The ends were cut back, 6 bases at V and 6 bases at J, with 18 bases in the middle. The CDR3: CASSLLGGGSQPQHF. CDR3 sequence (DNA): TGTGCCAGCAGCCTACTTGGGGGAGGGTCTCAGCCCCAGCATTTT.

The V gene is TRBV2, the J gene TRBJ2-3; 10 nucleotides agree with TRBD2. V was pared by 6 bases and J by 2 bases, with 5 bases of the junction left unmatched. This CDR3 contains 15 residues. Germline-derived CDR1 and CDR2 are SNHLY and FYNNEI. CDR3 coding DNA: TGTGCCAGCAGGGCTAGCGGGGGCCTCACAGATACGCAGTATTTT. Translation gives CASRASGGLTDTQYF.

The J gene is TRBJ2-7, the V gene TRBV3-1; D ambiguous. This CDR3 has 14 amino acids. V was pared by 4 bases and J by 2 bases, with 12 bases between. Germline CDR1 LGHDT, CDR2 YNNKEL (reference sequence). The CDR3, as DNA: TGTGCCAGCAGCCGCGGACCAACAACCTACGAGCAGTACTTC. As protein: CASSRGPTTYEQYF.

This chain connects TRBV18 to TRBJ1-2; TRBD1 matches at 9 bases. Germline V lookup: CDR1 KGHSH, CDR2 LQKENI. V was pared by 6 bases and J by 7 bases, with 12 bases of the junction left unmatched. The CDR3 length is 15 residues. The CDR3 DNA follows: TGTGCCAGCTCCGGGAACAGGGGGCAAGAAAGTGGCTACACCTTC. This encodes CASSGNRGQESGYTF.

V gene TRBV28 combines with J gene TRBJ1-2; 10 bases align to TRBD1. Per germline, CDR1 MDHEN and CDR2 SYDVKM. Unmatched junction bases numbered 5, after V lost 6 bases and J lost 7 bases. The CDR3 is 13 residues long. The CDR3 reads CASRGGQGLGYTF. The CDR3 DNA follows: TGTGCCAGCAGGGGGGGACAGGGGCTTGGCTACACCTTC.

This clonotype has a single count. CDR3 nucleotide sequence: TGTGCCAGCAAACCGAGCTCCTATAATTCACCCCTCCACTTT. Its protein product is CASKPSSYNSPLHF. The chain uses TRBV12-3 or TRBV12-4 and TRBJ1-6; D remains ambiguous. V lost 7 bases and J lost 0, with 7 bases in between. This CDR3 has 14 residues.

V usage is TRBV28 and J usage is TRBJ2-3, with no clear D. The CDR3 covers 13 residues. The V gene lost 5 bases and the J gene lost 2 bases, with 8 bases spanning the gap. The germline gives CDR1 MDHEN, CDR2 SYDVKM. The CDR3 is CASSPHHTDTQYF. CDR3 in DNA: TGTGCCAGCAGTCCGCACCACACAGATACGCAGTATTTT.

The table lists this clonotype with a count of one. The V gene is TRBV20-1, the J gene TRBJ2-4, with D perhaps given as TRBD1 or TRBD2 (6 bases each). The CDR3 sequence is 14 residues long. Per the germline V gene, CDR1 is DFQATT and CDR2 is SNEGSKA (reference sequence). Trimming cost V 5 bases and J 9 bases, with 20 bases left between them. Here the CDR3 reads CSAQTTSRGGIQYF. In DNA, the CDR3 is TGCAGTGCTCAGACTACGTCCAGGGGAGGCATTCAGTACTTC.

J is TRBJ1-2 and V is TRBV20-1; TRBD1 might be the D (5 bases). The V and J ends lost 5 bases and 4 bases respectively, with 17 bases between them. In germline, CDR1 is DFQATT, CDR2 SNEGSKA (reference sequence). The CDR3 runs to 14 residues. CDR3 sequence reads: CSAQPGANPYGYTF. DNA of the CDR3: TGCAGTGCTCAGCCCGGGGCTAACCCCTATGGCTACACCTTC.

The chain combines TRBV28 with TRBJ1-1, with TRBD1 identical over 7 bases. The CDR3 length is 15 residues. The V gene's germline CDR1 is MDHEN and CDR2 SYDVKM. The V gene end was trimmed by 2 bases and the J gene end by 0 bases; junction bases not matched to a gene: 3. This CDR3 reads CASSLPGTVNTEAFF. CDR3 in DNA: TGTGCCAGCAGTTTACCTGGGACAGTGAACACTGAAGCTTTCTTT.

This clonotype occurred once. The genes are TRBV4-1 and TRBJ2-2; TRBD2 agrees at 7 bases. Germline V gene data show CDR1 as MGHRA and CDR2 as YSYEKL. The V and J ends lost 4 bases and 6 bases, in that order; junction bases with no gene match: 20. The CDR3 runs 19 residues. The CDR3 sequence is CASSREGFIGTPTAGELFF. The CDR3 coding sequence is TGCGCCAGCAGCCGGGAGGGGTTTATCGGTACCCCTACTGCCGGGGAGCTGTTTTTT.

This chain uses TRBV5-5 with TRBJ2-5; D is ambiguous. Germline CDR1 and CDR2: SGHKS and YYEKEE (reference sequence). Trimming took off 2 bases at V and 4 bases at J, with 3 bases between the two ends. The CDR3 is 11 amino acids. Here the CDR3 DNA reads TGTGCCAGCAGCTTAATAGAGACCCAGTACTTC. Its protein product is CASSLIETQYF. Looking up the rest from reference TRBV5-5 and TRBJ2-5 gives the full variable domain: DAGVTQSPTHLIKTRGQQVTLRCSPISGHKSVSWYQQVLGQGPQFIFQYYEKEERGRGNFPDRFSARQFPNYSSELNVNALLLGDSALYLCASSLIETQYFGPGTRLLVL.

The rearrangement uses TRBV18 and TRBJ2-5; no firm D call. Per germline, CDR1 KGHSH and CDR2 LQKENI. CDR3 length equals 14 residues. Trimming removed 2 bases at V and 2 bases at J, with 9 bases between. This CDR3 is CASSPRSVQETQYF. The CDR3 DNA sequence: TGTGCCAGCTCACCAAGAAGCGTTCAAGAGACCCAGTACTTC.

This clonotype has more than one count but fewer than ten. CDR3 DNA sequence: TGCAGTGCTAGAGATTACGCCAAAAACATTCAGTACTTC. It specifies CSARDYAKNIQYF. The chain uses TRBV20-1 and TRBJ2-4; no clear D gene. V shed 0 bases and J shed 1 base, with 4 bases lying between them. CDR1 and CDR2 from the germline V gene are DFQATT and SNEGSKA (reference sequence). This CDR3 has 13 residues.

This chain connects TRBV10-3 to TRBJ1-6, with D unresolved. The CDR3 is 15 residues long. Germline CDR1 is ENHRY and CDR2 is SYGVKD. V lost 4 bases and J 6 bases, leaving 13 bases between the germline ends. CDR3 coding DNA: TGTGCCATCAGTGTTCGGGAGGTGGGTAATTCACCCCTCCACTTT. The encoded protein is CAISVREVGNSPLHF.

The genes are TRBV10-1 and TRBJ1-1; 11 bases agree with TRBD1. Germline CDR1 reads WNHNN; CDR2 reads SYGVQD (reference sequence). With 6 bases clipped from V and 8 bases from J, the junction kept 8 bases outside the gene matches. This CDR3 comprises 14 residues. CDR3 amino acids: CASRPGQGAGEAFF. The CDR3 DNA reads TGCGCCAGCAGGCCTGGACAGGGGGCCGGAGAAGCTTTCTTT.